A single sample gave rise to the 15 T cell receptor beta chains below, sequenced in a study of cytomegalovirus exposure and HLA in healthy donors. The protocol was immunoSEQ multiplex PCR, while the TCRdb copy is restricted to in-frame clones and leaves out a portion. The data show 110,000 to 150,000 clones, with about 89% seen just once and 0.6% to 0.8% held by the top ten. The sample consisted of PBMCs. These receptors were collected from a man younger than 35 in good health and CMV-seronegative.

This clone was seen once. The CDR3 is CASSLDRLGQETQYF. The CDR3 nucleotides read TGTGCCAGCAGCTTAGATCGACTAGGACAAGAGACCCAGTACTTC. The chain links TRBV11-2 to TRBJ2-5, with D possibly matching TRBD2 (6 bases). This CDR3 is built from 15 residues. CDR1 and CDR2 (germline): SGHAT, FQNNGV. The germline V and J ends were trimmed by 0 bases and 2 bases, with 10 bases remaining between them.

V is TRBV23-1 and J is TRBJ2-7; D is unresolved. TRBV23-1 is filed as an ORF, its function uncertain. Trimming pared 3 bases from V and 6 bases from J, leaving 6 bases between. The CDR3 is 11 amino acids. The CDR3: CASSHRREQYV. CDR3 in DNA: TGCGCCAGCAGTCACAGGCGCGAGCAGTACGTC.

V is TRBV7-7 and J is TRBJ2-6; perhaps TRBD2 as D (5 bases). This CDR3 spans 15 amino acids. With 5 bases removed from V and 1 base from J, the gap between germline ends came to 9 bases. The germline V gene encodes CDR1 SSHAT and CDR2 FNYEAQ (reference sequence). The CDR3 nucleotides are TGTGCCAGCAGCCCCGGGGAGTCTGGGGCCAACGTCCTGACTTTC. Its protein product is CASSPGESGANVLTF.

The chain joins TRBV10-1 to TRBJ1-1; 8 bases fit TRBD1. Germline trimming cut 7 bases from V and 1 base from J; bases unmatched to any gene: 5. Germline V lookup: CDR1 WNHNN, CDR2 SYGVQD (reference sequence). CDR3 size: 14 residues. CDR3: CASNNDRGNTEAFF. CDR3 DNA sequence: TGCGCCAGCAACAACGACAGGGGGAACACTGAAGCTTTCTTT.

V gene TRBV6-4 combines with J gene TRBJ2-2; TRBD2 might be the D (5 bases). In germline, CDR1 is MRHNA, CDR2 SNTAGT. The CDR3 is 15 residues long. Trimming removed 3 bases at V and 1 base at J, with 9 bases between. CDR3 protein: CASSEGAENTGELFF. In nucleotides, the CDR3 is TGTGCCAGCAGTGAAGGAGCGGAGAACACCGGGGAGCTGTTTTTT.

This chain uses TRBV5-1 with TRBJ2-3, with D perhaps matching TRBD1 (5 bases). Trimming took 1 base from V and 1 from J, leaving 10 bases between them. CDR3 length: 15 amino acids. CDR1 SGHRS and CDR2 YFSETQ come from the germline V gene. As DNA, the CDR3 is TGCGCCAGCAGCTTGAGGGGAATAGGCACAGATACGCAGTATTTT. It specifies CASSLRGIGTDTQYF.

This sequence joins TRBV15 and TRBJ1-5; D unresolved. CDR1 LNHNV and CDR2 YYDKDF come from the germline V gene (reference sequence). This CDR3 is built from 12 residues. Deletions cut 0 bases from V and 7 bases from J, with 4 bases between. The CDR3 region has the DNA TGTGCCACCAGCAGAGATATGCAGCCCCAGCATTTT. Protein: CATSRDMQPQHF.

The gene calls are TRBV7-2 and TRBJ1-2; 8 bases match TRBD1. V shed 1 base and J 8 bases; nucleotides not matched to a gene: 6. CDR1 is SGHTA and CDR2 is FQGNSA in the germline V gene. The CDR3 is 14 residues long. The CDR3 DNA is TGTGCCAGCAGCTTAGGCGGACAGGGAGGAGGCTACACCTTC. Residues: CASSLGGQGGGYTF. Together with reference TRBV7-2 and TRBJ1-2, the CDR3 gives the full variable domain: GAGVSQSPSNKVTEKGKDVELRCDPISGHTALYWYRQSLGQGLEFLIYFQGNSAPDKSGLPSDRFSAERTGGSVSTLTIQRTQQEDSAVYLCASSLGGQGGGYTFGSGTRLTVV.

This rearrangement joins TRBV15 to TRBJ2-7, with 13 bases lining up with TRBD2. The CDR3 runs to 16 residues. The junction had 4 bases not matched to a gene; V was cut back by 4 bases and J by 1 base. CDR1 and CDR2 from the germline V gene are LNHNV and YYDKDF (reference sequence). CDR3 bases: TGTGCCACCAGCACCGGGACTAGCGGGGCTTCCTACGAGCAGTACGTC. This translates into CATSTGTSGASYEQYV.

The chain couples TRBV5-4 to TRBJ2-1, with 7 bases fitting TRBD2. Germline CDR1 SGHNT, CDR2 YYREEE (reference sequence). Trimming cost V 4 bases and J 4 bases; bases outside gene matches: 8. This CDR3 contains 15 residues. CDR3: CASSPTREGYNEQFF. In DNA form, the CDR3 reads TGTGCCAGCAGCCCTACTAGGGAGGGATACAATGAGCAGTTCTTC.

CDR3 in amino acids: CARSLHSRPVAEAFF. In DNA, the CDR3 is TGTGCCAGAAGTCTCCACAGCCGCCCGGTGGCTGAAGCTTTCTTT. The chain has TRBV5-3 and TRBJ1-1; no clear D. TRBV5-3 is an ORF for which the function is uncertain. The V gene lost 5 bases and the J gene lost 6 bases, with 20 bases spanning the gap. The CDR3 spans 15 residues.

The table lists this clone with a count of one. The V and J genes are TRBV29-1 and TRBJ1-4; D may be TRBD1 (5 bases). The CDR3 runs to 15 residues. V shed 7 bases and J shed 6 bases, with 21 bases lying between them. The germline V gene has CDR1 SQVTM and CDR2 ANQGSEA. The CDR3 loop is CSARRPGTGDEKLFF. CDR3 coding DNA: TGCAGCGCCCGACGTCCAGGGACGGGAGATGAAAAACTGTTTTTT. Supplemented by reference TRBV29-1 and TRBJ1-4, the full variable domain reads SAVISQKPSRDICQRGTSLTIQCQVDSQVTMMFWYRQQPGQSLTLIATANQGSEATYESGFVIDKFPISRPNLTFSTLTVSNMSPEDSSIYLCSARRPGTGDEKLFFGSGTQLSVL.

The CDR3, as DNA: TGCGCCAGCAGCTTGGCCAGGAACTGGCAGAACAATGAGCAGTTCTTC. This gives the protein CASSLARNWQNNEQFF. The rearrangement links TRBV5-1 to TRBJ2-1; no definite D call. From germline, CDR1 is SGHRS and CDR2 YFSETQ. CDR3 length equals 16 residues. Trimming shortened V by 0 bases and J by 5 bases, and 15 bases separated the two germline ends. Full variable domain (missing parts from reference TRBV5-1 and TRBJ2-1): KAGVTQTPRYLIKTRGQQVTLSCSPISGHRSVSWYQQTPGQGLQFLFEYFSETQRNKGNFPGRFSGRQFSNSRSEMNVSTLELGDSALYLCASSLARNWQNNEQFFGPGTRLTVL.

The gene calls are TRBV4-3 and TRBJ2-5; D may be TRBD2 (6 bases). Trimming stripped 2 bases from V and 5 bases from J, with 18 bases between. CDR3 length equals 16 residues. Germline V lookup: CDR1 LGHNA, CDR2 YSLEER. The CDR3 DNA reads TGCGCCAGCAGCCAAACCCACGGGAGTTGGTTGGAGACCCAGTACTTC. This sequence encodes CASSQTHGSWLETQYF.

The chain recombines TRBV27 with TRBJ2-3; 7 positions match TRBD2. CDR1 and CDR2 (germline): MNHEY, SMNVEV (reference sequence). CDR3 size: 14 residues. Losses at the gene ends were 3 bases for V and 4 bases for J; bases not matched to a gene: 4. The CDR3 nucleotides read TGTGCCAGCAGTTTGGTGGCGGGAGCAGATACGCAGTATTTT. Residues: CASSLVAGADTQYF.